The 30 T cell receptor beta chains listed next were all sequenced from one sample in a study of blood T cell repertoires in COVID-19. TCRdb's table, derived via immunoSEQ multiplex PCR, lists solely in-frame clones and lacks some. Found here are roughly 280,000 clones, more than 75% of them singletons; the top ten hold about 8.6%. Sequencing was carried out using peripheral blood. These receptors were taken from a man in his forties with active or convalescent COVID-19.

The chain recombines TRBV27 with TRBJ2-3; D unresolved. Trimming pared 5 bases from V and 0 bases from J, leaving 6 bases between. Germline CDR1 and CDR2: MNHEY and SMNVEV (reference sequence). The CDR3 contains 13 residues. CDR3 region: CASSASSTDTQYF. CDR3 nucleotide sequence: TGTGCCAGCAGTGCGTCTAGCACAGATACGCAGTATTTT.

The rearrangement joins TRBV4-1 to TRBJ2-1; 7 positions agree with TRBD1. Germline lookup yields CDR1 MGHRA and CDR2 YSYEKL. Trimming at V came to 0 bases and at J to 9 bases, leaving 11 bases not matched to a gene. This CDR3 is built from 16 residues. The CDR3 loop reads CASSQDDRPSGGEQFF. The CDR3 coding sequence is TGCGCCAGCAGCCAAGATGATCGCCCCTCAGGGGGTGAGCAGTTCTTC.

This chain joins TRBV3-1 (or the pseudogene TRBV3-2) and TRBJ1-2; unclear D gene. Germline V gene sequence: CDR1 LGHDT, CDR2 YNNKEL (reference sequence). Trimming removed 4 bases from V and 1 base from J, with 7 bases in between. The CDR3 is 13 residues long. In DNA form, the CDR3 reads TGTGCCAGCAGCCTTACACGTAACTATGGCTACACCTTC. Its translation is CASSLTRNYGYTF.

J is TRBJ2-7 and V is TRBV28; a possible D gene is TRBD2 (5 bases). Trimming took 5 bases from V and 3 from J, leaving 17 bases between them. Germline V gives CDR1 MDHEN, CDR2 SYDVKM. There are 15 residues in the CDR3. CDR3 bases: TGTGCCAGCAGTCTAGAACTGGGAGCCCACTACGAGCAGTACTTC. Residues: CASSLELGAHYEQYF.

The chain recombines TRBV6-6 with TRBJ2-5, with 7 nucleotides matching TRBD1. V lost 8 bases and J lost 3; bases outside the gene matches: 0. This CDR3 region has 11 residues. From germline, CDR1 is MNHNY and CDR2 SVGAGI (reference sequence). Here the CDR3 DNA reads TGTGCCAGCGGGACAGAAGAGACCCAGTACTTC. Protein product: CASGTEETQYF.

This chain uses TRBV6-5 with TRBJ1-3; D perhaps matches TRBD1 (5 bases). From germline, CDR1 is MNHEY and CDR2 SVGAGI. V gave up 6 bases and J gave up 1 base, with 13 bases separating them. This CDR3 is built from 15 residues. The CDR3 nucleotides are TGTGCCAGCAGCAACCCGGGGGGGTCTGGAAACACCATATATTTT. Its protein is CASSNPGGSGNTIYF.

The table lists this clone with a count of one. The chain uses TRBV13 and TRBJ2-1; TRBD1 aligns across 8 bases. The CDR3 loop spans 13 amino acids. J lost 8 bases, V lost 5 bases, and 5 bases had no gene match. From germline, CDR1 is PRHDT and CDR2 FYEKMQ (reference sequence). The CDR3 DNA follows: TGTGCCAGCAGCCCAAACAGGGGGGATGAGCAGTTCTTC. This encodes CASSPNRGDEQFF.

V and J are TRBV9 and TRBJ1-1; TRBD1 aligns across 7 bases. The CDR3 covers 15 residues. Germline trimming cut 0 bases from V and 5 bases from J; bases unmatched to any gene: 7. Germline CDR1 SGDLS, CDR2 YYNGEE. The CDR3 loop reads CASSVEGGAGTEAFF. The CDR3 bases are TGTGCCAGCAGCGTAGAAGGGGGCGCGGGGACTGAAGCTTTCTTT. The full variable domain, with the rest looked up from reference TRBV9 and TRBJ1-1, is DSGVTQTPKHLITATGQRVTLRCSPRSGDLSVYWYQQSLDQGLQFLIQYYNGEERAKGNILERFSAQQFPDLHSELNLSSLELGDSALYFCASSVEGGAGTEAFFGQGTRLTVV.

The V call is TRBV7-9, the J call TRBJ2-7, with 7 bases that match TRBD1. Germline values: CDR1 SEHNR, CDR2 FQNEAQ (reference sequence). The CDR3 is 13 amino acids. The trim removed 3 bases at V and 3 bases at J, leaving 2 bases unmatched. In DNA form, the CDR3 reads TGTGCCAGCAGCTTCCAGGGGGTCTACGAGCAGTACTTC. Protein sequence: CASSFQGVYEQYF.

The V gene is TRBV5-6, the J gene TRBJ2-3, with 15 bases matching TRBD2. V lost 6 bases, J lost 2 bases, and 13 bases stayed unmatched. Germline-derived CDR1 and CDR2 are SGHDT and YYEEEE. The CDR3 is made up of 19 amino acids. The CDR3 nucleotides read TGTGCCAGCAACCCCGGAGGACTAGCGGGGGGGCGAGACACAGATACGCAGTATTTT. Encoded protein: CASNPGGLAGGRDTDTQYF.

The V call is TRBV6-1, the J call TRBJ1-5; 9 bases fit TRBD1. The V segment lost 1 base and the J segment 5 bases; nucleotides outside the gene matches: 6. Per the germline V gene, CDR1 is MNHNS and CDR2 is SASEGT. The CDR3 sequence is 16 residues long. CDR3: CASSEVGGTGYQPQHF. The CDR3 region has the DNA TGTGCCAGCAGTGAAGTTGGAGGGACAGGGTATCAGCCCCAGCATTTT.

The genes are TRBV27 and TRBJ1-5; 7 bases map to TRBD1. J gave up 5 bases and V 8 bases, and 6 bases lay outside the gene matches. The CDR3 sequence is 13 residues long. Germline values: CDR1 MNHEY, CDR2 SMNVEV (reference sequence). The CDR3 bases are TGTGCCAGCGGGGGGACAGATTATCAGCCCCAGCATTTT. As protein: CASGGTDYQPQHF.

This clone was seen only a few times. V usage is TRBV7-2 and J usage is TRBJ1-1, with 7 positions matching TRBD1. Per germline, CDR1 SGHTA and CDR2 FQGNSA. V gave up 3 bases and J gave up 9 bases; unmatched junction bases: 13. The CDR3 totals 15 residues. CDR3 nucleotides: TGTGCCAGCAGCTTTACCCGGGACAGCCCTGAGAAAGCTTTCTTT. It codes for CASSFTRDSPEKAFF.

The chain links TRBV11-3 to TRBJ1-6, with 7 bases fitting TRBD1. Germline values: CDR1 SGHNT, CDR2 YENEEA. The CDR3 runs to 14 residues. After removal of 4 bases from V and 8 bases from J, the junction contained 5 bases not matched to a gene. CDR3 residues: CASSWRQGDSPLHF. CDR3 nucleotides: TGTGCCAGCAGCTGGCGACAGGGTGATTCACCCCTCCACTTT.

The V call is TRBV9, the J call TRBJ2-3; D perhaps matches TRBD2 (6 bases). The V end was cut by 4 bases, the J end by 6 bases, with 15 bases between. The CDR3 consists of 14 residues. CDR1 and CDR2 from the germline V gene are SGDLS and YYNGEE. The DNA of the CDR3 is TGTGCCAGCAGCTTGCTCGGGGGAATGGATACGCAGTATTTT. Translated: CASSLLGGMDTQYF.

The chain couples TRBV9 to TRBJ2-5; a possible D gene is TRBD1 (6 bases). The length of the CDR3 is 13 residues. Trimming took 6 bases from V and 2 from J, leaving 11 bases between them. Germline V lookup: CDR1 SGDLS, CDR2 YYNGEE. CDR3: CASKGQTQETQYF. DNA of the CDR3: TGTGCCAGCAAAGGACAGACTCAAGAGACCCAGTACTTC.

This clone was seen only once. The chain links TRBV24-1 to TRBJ1-1, with 8 bases that match TRBD1. The length of the CDR3 is 13 residues. CDR1 is KGHDR and CDR2 is SFDVKD in the germline V gene. The V gene end was trimmed by 7 bases and the J gene end by 4 bases; junction bases not matched to a gene: 4. This CDR3 reads CATRTGAGTEAFF. The CDR3, as DNA: TGTGCCACCAGGACAGGGGCGGGCACTGAAGCTTTCTTT.

The rearrangement joins TRBV5-5 to TRBJ1-2, with D tentatively TRBD1 (5 bases). CDR1 is SGHKS and CDR2 is YYEKEE in the germline V gene (reference sequence). This CDR3 is built from 12 residues. The V end lost 0 bases, the J end lost 6 bases, and 6 bases lay between the germline ends. CDR3 sequence reads: CASSLARDGYTF. The CDR3 DNA sequence: TGTGCCAGCAGCTTGGCCAGGGATGGCTACACCTTC.

This sequence joins TRBV5-1 and TRBJ2-7; 7 bases are shared with TRBD1. The CDR3 sequence is 13 residues long. The junction had 5 bases not matched to a gene; V was cut back by 4 bases and J by 4 bases. Germline CDR1 and CDR2: SGHRS and YFSETQ. The CDR3 sequence: CASSRDRVYEQYF. CDR3 DNA sequence: TGCGCCAGCAGCCGAGACAGGGTGTACGAGCAGTACTTC.

The genes are TRBV19 and TRBJ2-5; D call uncertain. The CDR3 runs 13 residues. Germline V gene data show CDR1 as LNHDA and CDR2 as SQIVND (reference sequence). V was shortened by 2 bases and J by 3 bases, with 7 bases between the two germline ends. The CDR3 region has the DNA TGTGCCAGTAGTATAAGGAGTAAAGAGACCCAGTACTTC. It codes for CASSIRSKETQYF.

This clone was counted only a few times. The same CDR3 can be traced to other DNA sequences in this sample. The gene calls are TRBV5-1 and TRBJ1-1; 10 nucleotides line up with TRBD1. The CDR3 is 15 amino acids. The junction had 3 bases not matched to a gene; V was cut back by 3 bases and J by 1 base. Germline values: CDR1 SGHRS, CDR2 YFSETQ. The DNA of the CDR3 is TGCGCCAGCAGCTGGGACAGGGGAGGGAACACTGAAGCTTTCTTT. This sequence encodes CASSWDRGGNTEAFF.

V gene TRBV7-9 combines with J gene TRBJ2-7; 8 nucleotides align to TRBD1. The CDR3 loop spans 13 amino acids. CDR1 is SEHNR, CDR2 FQNEAQ, per germline (reference sequence). The junction had 5 bases not matched to a gene; V was cut back by 1 base and J by 9 bases. The CDR3 sequence: CASSLDRGSAQYF. The CDR3, as DNA: TGTGCCAGCAGCTTAGACAGGGGGTCAGCGCAGTACTTC.

The rearrangement links TRBV5-6 to TRBJ2-7; TRBD1 aligns across 9 bases. The ends lost 3 bases at V and 4 bases at J; junction bases unmatched: 5. The germline V gene encodes CDR1 SGHDT and CDR2 YYEEEE. There are 14 residues in the CDR3. CDR3 bases: TGTGCCAGCAGCTGGGGACAGGGTCGGTACGAGCAGTACTTC. Translated, it gives CASSWGQGRYEQYF.

The chain uses TRBV6-5 and TRBJ1-2; no firm D call. The CDR3 consists of 13 residues. V lost 6 bases and J lost 1, with 9 bases in between. From germline, CDR1 is MNHEY and CDR2 SVGAGI. The CDR3 protein is CASSPTLNYGYTF. CDR3 nucleotides: TGTGCCAGCAGCCCGACACTTAACTATGGCTACACCTTC.

The chain employs TRBV5-1 and TRBJ2-1, with 7 nucleotides matching TRBD1. The CDR3 length is 16 residues. V was pared by 4 bases and J by 0 bases, with 7 bases of the junction left unmatched. Per the germline V gene, CDR1 is SGHRS and CDR2 is YFSETQ. The CDR3 sequence: CASSREGQSSYNEQFF. CDR3 bases: TGCGCCAGCAGCAGAGAGGGACAGAGCTCCTACAATGAGCAGTTCTTC.

CDR3 sequence reads: CASSLGTHNEQFF. In nucleotides, the CDR3 is TGTGCCAGCAGCTTAGGGACACACAATGAGCAGTTCTTC. The genes are TRBV7-3 and TRBJ2-1, with TRBD1 as a possible D gene (6 bases). Germline V gene data show CDR1 as SGHTA and CDR2 as FQGTGA. CDR3 size: 13 residues. V shed 2 bases and J shed 5 bases, with 7 bases lying between them. The variable domain in full, with the rest retrieved from reference TRBV7-3 and TRBJ2-1, is GAGVSQTPSNKVTEKGKYVELRCDPISGHTALYWYRQSLGQGPEFLIYFQGTGAADDSGLPNDRFFAVRPEGSVSTLKIQRTERGDSAVYLCASSLGTHNEQFFGPGTRLTVL.

The CDR3 bases are TGTGCCAGCAGCTTGGTACTAGCGGGGTCATTGAATGAGCAGTTCTTC. This sequence encodes CASSLVLAGSLNEQFF. The chain combines TRBV7-2 with TRBJ2-1; 10 nucleotides match TRBD2. CDR3 length: 16 amino acids. The V gene's germline CDR1 is SGHTA and CDR2 FQGNSA. Trimming cost V 3 bases and J 7 bases; bases outside gene matches: 9. The full variable domain, rest sourced from reference TRBV7-2 and TRBJ2-1, is GAGVSQSPSNKVTEKGKDVELRCDPISGHTALYWYRQSLGQGLEFLIYFQGNSAPDKSGLPSDRFSAERTGGSVSTLTIQRTQQEDSAVYLCASSLVLAGSLNEQFFGPGTRLTVL.

The rearrangement joins TRBV6-5 to TRBJ2-3, with a possible D match to TRBD1 (6 bases). The CDR3 runs to 13 residues. Trimming stripped 6 bases from V and 8 bases from J, with 15 bases between. Germline assignment: CDR1 MNHEY and CDR2 SVGAGI. CDR3 sequence (DNA): TGTGCCAGCAGCCGGCCGGGACACGTTACGCAGTATTTT. It specifies CASSRPGHVTQYF.

The gene calls are TRBV5-6 and TRBJ2-1, with TRBD1 matching 8 bases. The CDR3 consists of 16 residues. V lost 4 bases and J lost 2; bases outside the gene matches: 8. Germline-derived CDR1 and CDR2 are SGHDT and YYEEEE. The CDR3 is CASSLRTGMPYNEQFF. CDR3 bases: TGTGCCAGCAGCCTCCGGACAGGGATGCCCTACAATGAGCAGTTCTTC.

This chain links TRBV4-1 with TRBJ1-2; D is undetermined. The germline V gene has CDR1 MGHRA and CDR2 YSYEKL. V lost 1 base and J lost 0, with 6 bases in between. CDR3 length equals 14 residues. CDR3 sequence: CASSQGSSNYGYTF. For the CDR3, the DNA is TGCGCCAGCAGCCAAGGTTCGTCTAACTATGGCTACACCTTC.